A single sample gave rise to the 15 T cell receptor beta chains below, sequenced in a study of T-cell memory formation after mild COVID-19. TCRdb used MiXCR to reprocess the 5' RACE reads, holding one entry per CDR3 protein. Among about 390,000 distinct CDR3 sequences listed, approximately 15% were seen once. Sequencing input: PBMCs or a T cell subset sorted from them (not recorded which). The origin of the receptors is a man aged 18 to 30 who had mild COVID-19 (a few samples of this study predate the infection). Cell type and time point are not known.

This clonotype was counted only a few times. The chain is built from TRBV5-1 and TRBJ2-1, with 8 nucleotides matching TRBD2. Germline V CDR1 and CDR2: SGHRS, YFSETQ. J was trimmed by 4 bases and V by 4 bases; bases with no gene match: 7. The CDR3 totals 15 residues. CDR3 nucleotide sequence: TGCGCCAGCAGCCTACTAGCGGATAGTTACAATGAGCAGTTCTTC. It encodes CASSLLADSYNEQFF. Based on the CDR3 plus reference TRBV5-1 and TRBJ2-1, the full variable domain is KAGVTQTPRYLIKTRGQQVTLSCSPISGHRSVSWYQQTPGQGLQFLFEYFSETQRNKGNFPGRFSGRQFSNSRSEMNVSTLELGDSALYLCASSLLADSYNEQFFGPGTRLTVL.

This clonotype was detected once. The chain employs TRBV4-2 and TRBJ2-3, with 13 bases aligning to TRBD2. CDR3 length: 19 amino acids. CDR1 is LGHNA, CDR2 YNFKEQ, per germline. Trimming took 1 base from V and 2 from J; bases not matched to a gene: 9. CDR3: CASSQGGTSGNSHTDTQYF. CDR3 sequence (DNA): TGTGCCAGCAGCCAAGGTGGGACTAGCGGGAACAGTCACACAGATACGCAGTATTTT.

The chain joins TRBV4-1 to TRBJ1-2, with D unresolved. The CDR3 is 13 amino acids. V was cut by 1 base and J by 4 bases, with 7 bases left in between. The germline V gene has CDR1 MGHRA and CDR2 YSYEKL. The CDR3 nucleotides read TGCGCCAGCAGCCAAGCCTACGCCTATGGCTACACCTTC. Translation: CASSQAYAYGYTF.

Many counts were recorded for this clonotype. This CDR3 reads CASSPPGALTEAFF. The CDR3 region has the DNA TGTGCCAGCTCACCACCCGGGGCCCTCACTGAAGCTTTCTTT. This chain joins TRBV18 and TRBJ1-1, with D possibly matching TRBD1 (5 bases). Between the trimmed V and J ends, which lost 0 bases and 4 bases, there was a span of 9 bases. This CDR3 has 14 residues. Germline V gene sequence: CDR1 KGHSH, CDR2 LQKENI.

This clonotype has ten or more counts. The gene calls are TRBV7-9 and TRBJ2-7, with 11 bases that match TRBD2. V was pared by 3 bases and J by 7 bases, with 5 bases of the junction left unmatched. This CDR3 comprises 14 residues. Germline CDR1 reads SEHNR; CDR2 reads FQNEAQ (reference sequence). This CDR3 reads CASSFASGGFEQYV. For the CDR3, the DNA is TGTGCCAGCAGCTTTGCTAGCGGGGGGTTTGAGCAGTACGTC.

The chain is built from TRBV12-3 or TRBV12-4 and TRBJ2-7, with D uncertain. CDR3 length: 13 residues. The V end was cut by 6 bases, the J end by 2 bases, with 11 bases between. CDR3 nucleotides: TGTGCCAGCAGCCCTGGCCCTACCTACGAGCAGTACGTC. Protein product: CASSPGPTYEQYV.

This chain joins TRBV12-3 or TRBV12-4 and TRBJ1-4; 10 bases match TRBD1. V lost 5 bases to trimming and J lost 7 bases; unmatched junction nucleotides: 4. The CDR3 has 14 amino acids. The CDR3 here is CASSRQGAGEKLFF. The CDR3, as DNA: TGTGCCAGCAGTCGACAGGGGGCAGGTGAAAAACTGTTTTTT.

The genes are TRBV12-3 or TRBV12-4 and TRBJ2-1; D is unclear. The V end was cut by 7 bases, the J end by 5 bases, with 9 bases between. CDR3 length equals 12 residues. CDR3 in DNA: TGTGCCAGCACCCCTGGAGACAATGAGCAGTTCTTC. Translated, it gives CASTPGDNEQFF.

This clonotype appeared a few times. The chain carries TRBV15 and TRBJ2-7; no definite D call. This CDR3 contains 13 residues. Germline-derived CDR1 and CDR2 are LNHNV and YYDKDF (reference sequence). The V end lost 4 bases, the J end lost 3 bases, and 10 bases lay between the germline ends. The CDR3 DNA reads as TGTGCCACCAGCAAAATGGACGACTACGAGCAGTACGTC. Translation gives CATSKMDDYEQYV.

V gene TRBV4-3 combines with J gene TRBJ2-4; no firm D call. The CDR3 covers 15 residues. Germline-derived CDR1 and CDR2 are LGHNA and YSLEER. V shed 6 bases and J shed 0 bases, with 12 bases lying between them. The CDR3 here is CASSLEPRAKNIQYF. The CDR3 nucleotides read TGCGCCAGCAGTCTTGAACCCAGAGCCAAAAACATTCAGTACTTC.

This CDR3 is CASTGTVTDTQYF. The CDR3 nucleotides read TGTGCCAGCACCGGGACAGTCACAGATACGCAGTATTTT. The gene calls are TRBV12-3 or TRBV12-4 and TRBJ2-3, with TRBD1 matching over 7 bases. J lost 2 bases, V lost 7 bases, and 3 bases had no gene match. This CDR3 is 13 amino acids long.

The CDR3 sequence is CATSDPGQITDTQYF. The CDR3 DNA reads as TGTGCCACCAGTGATCCGGGACAGATCACAGATACGCAGTATTTT. This chain connects TRBV24-1 to TRBJ2-3, with 7 bases identical to TRBD1. Germline loops: CDR1 KGHDR, CDR2 SFDVKD. With 3 bases clipped from V and 2 bases from J, the junction kept 4 bases outside the gene matches. This CDR3 region has 15 residues.

The table lists this clonotype with a few counts. V and J are TRBV27 and TRBJ1-6; D uncertain. V was cut by 5 bases and J by 0 bases, with 17 bases left in between. CDR1 and CDR2 (germline): MNHEY, SMNVEV (reference sequence). The CDR3 spans 18 residues. This CDR3 reads CASSTSRVRSSYNSPLHF. CDR3 in DNA: TGTGCCAGCAGTACCTCCCGTGTCCGAAGCTCCTATAATTCACCCCTCCACTTT.

A few counts support this clonotype. The rearrangement links TRBV20-1 to TRBJ2-2, with D possibly being TRBD1 or TRBD2 (6 bases each). This CDR3 has 15 amino acids. Germline V CDR1 and CDR2: DFQATT, SNEGSKA (reference sequence). Between the trimmed V and J ends, which lost 2 bases and 7 bases, there was a span of 17 bases. The CDR3, as DNA: TGCAGTGCTAGAACTACCGGGGGCCATAGCGGGGAGCTGTTTTTT. Encoded protein: CSARTTGGHSGELFF.

The sample holds a few counts of this clonotype. The chain combines TRBV18 with TRBJ1-1; 7 positions match TRBD1. CDR1 KGHSH and CDR2 LQKENI come from the germline V gene. The CDR3 sequence is 15 residues long. V lost 3 bases to trimming and J lost 4 bases; unmatched junction nucleotides: 8. This chain's CDR3 is CASSPKTGEVTEAFF. The DNA of the CDR3 is TGTGCCAGCTCACCCAAAACAGGGGAGGTCACTGAAGCTTTCTTT.